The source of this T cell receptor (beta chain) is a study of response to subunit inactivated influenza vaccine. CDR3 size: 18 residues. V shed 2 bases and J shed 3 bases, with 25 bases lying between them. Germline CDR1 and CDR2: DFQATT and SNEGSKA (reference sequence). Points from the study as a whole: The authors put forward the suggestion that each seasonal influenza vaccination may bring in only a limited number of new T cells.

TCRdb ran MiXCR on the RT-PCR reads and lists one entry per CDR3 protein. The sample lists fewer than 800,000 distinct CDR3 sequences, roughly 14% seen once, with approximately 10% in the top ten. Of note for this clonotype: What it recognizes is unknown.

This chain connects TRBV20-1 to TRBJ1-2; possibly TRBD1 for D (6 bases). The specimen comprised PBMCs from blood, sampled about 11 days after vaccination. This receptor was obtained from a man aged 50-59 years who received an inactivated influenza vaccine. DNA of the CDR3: TGCAGTGCTAGACTGAAGGGGAGGGGGAGTACTAGATACTATGGCTACACCTTC. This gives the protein CSARLKGRGSTRYYGYTF.